Listed below are T cell receptor beta chains from one sample, sequenced in a study of T cell repertoires in cytomegalovirus infection. TCRdb itself ran the reads through MiXCR, one entry per CDR3 protein. Here the sample spans nearly 650,000 distinct CDR3 sequences, about 24% being singletons. Sequencing was done on a sample of CD8+ T cells from PBMCs. The receptors stem from a human donor in good health (CMV status not recorded). Some clones in this sample may be carry-over from other donors' samples. The CDR3 runs from the conserved cysteine through the conserved F or W. Fields, in order: V gene, J gene, CDR3 protein.

v_gene: TRBV10-1
j_gene: TRBJ2-4
CDR3aa: CANSESLGQGKNIQYF

v_gene: TRBV6-2/TRBV6-3
j_gene: TRBJ2-3
CDR3aa: CASRLPGQVRPSISTDTQYF

v_gene: TRBV28
j_gene: TRBJ2-2
CDR3aa: CASSPPRTSGGSYTGELFF

v_gene: TRBV6-2/TRBV6-3
j_gene: TRBJ2-2
CDR3aa: CAVWGTATGELFF

v_gene: TRBV20-1
j_gene: TRBJ2-2
CDR3aa: CSAREGPMNTGELFF

v_gene: TRBV19
j_gene: TRBJ1-5
CDR3aa: CASSRSGNRPQHF

v_gene: TRBV4-1
j_gene: TRBJ1-1
CDR3aa: CASSQGQGGDTEAFF

v_gene: TRBV28
j_gene: TRBJ2-3
CDR3aa: CVSSLGARRTDTQYF

v_gene: TRBV6-5
j_gene: TRBJ1-5
CDR3aa: CASSLASSNQPQHF

v_gene: TRBV7-2
j_gene: TRBJ2-6
CDR3aa: CASSSRTRDSGANVLTF

v_gene: TRBV25-1
j_gene: TRBJ1-2
CDR3aa: CASSGVVQGANYGYTF

v_gene: TRBV12-3/TRBV12-4
j_gene: TRBJ1-5
CDR3aa: CASSYGQSNQPQHF

v_gene: TRBV11-1
j_gene: TRBJ1-4
CDR3aa: CASSGREGRNEKLFF

v_gene: TRBV24-1
j_gene: TRBJ2-1
CDR3aa: CATSETTHNEQFF

v_gene: TRBV28
j_gene: TRBJ2-1
CDR3aa: CANSPDKREQFF

v_gene: TRBV14
j_gene: TRBJ1-1
CDR3aa: CASSQRQEWNTEAFF

v_gene: TRBV28
j_gene: TRBJ2-1
CDR3aa: CASSGDRADEQFF

v_gene: TRBV11-2
j_gene: TRBJ2-6
CDR3aa: CASSLGPNVLTF

v_gene: TRBV7-9
j_gene: TRBJ2-3
CDR3aa: CASTPEGRDTQYF

v_gene: TRBV7-2
j_gene: TRBJ2-5
CDR3aa: CASSLAPLEAGGPLETQYF

v_gene: TRBV29-1
j_gene: TRBJ2-7
CDR3aa: CSVEAGAYEQYF

v_gene: TRBV5-8
j_gene: TRBJ2-7
CDR3aa: CASSRPYRDREEAYEQYF

v_gene: TRBV9
j_gene: TRBJ2-1
CDR3aa: CASSSNRGAYNEQFF

v_gene: TRBV6-5
j_gene: TRBJ2-3
CDR3aa: CASSFYEGTDTQYF

v_gene: TRBV29-1
j_gene: TRBJ2-5
CDR3aa: CSVDGLAGTQETQYF

v_gene: TRBV7-9
j_gene: TRBJ2-1
CDR3aa: CASSSRDRVFLLDEQFF

v_gene: TRBV20-1
j_gene: TRBJ2-7
CDR3aa: CSALGLAGGGEQYF